The 30 T cell receptor beta chains reported below all come from one sample, sequenced in a study of blood T cell repertoires in COVID-19. TCRdb's table, derived via immunoSEQ multiplex PCR, lists solely in-frame clones and lacks some. The sample shows hundreds of thousands of clones, 70% to 90% of them seen only once. The specimen sequenced was peripheral blood. These receptor sequences come from a woman aged 50 to 60 with active or convalescent COVID-19.

This clone was found once. The gene calls are TRBV4-3 and TRBJ1-5; D remains ambiguous. Germline CDR1 reads LGHNA; CDR2 reads YSLEER. Deletions cut 0 bases from V and 4 bases from J, with 4 bases between. This CDR3 spans 13 amino acids. CDR3 coding DNA: TGCGCCAGCAGCCAAGACAGGAATCAGCCCCAGCATTTT. This gives the protein CASSQDRNQPQHF.

This clone was recorded once. The V and J genes are TRBV24-1 and TRBJ1-3; 9 nucleotides agree with TRBD1. The CDR3 covers 19 residues. After removal of 4 bases from V and 2 bases from J, the junction contained 14 bases not matched to a gene. CDR1 KGHDR and CDR2 SFDVKD come from the germline V gene. This CDR3 reads CATSDSGTGLVKAGNTIYF. The CDR3 nucleotides read TGTGCCACCAGTGACTCCGGGACAGGGCTAGTTAAGGCTGGAAACACCATATATTTT.

The V call is TRBV6-2 or TRBV6-3, the J call TRBJ1-5; 11 bases are shared with TRBD1. Losses at the gene ends were 5 bases for V and 6 bases for J; bases not matched to a gene: 3. The length of the CDR3 is 14 residues. CDR1 MNHEY and CDR2 SVGEGT come from the germline V gene. CDR3 nucleotide sequence: TGTGCCAGCAGTCGGACAGGGGGCCGTCAGCCCCAGCATTTT. Its protein product is CASSRTGGRQPQHF.

The chain combines TRBV2 with TRBJ1-2; tentative D call: TRBD1 (5 bases). Trimming removed 3 bases at V and 8 bases at J, with 19 bases between. Germline V gene sequence: CDR1 SNHLY, CDR2 FYNNEI. The CDR3 covers 15 residues. The CDR3: CASSDLRGGILGYTF. CDR3 nucleotide sequence: TGTGCCAGCAGTGATTTGCGGGGGGGTATCCTCGGCTACACCTTC.

The chain has TRBV11-2 and TRBJ2-1; TRBD2 matches at 11 bases. The CDR3 covers 15 residues. Germline assignment: CDR1 SGHAT and CDR2 FQNNGV. V was pared by 5 bases and J by 9 bases, with 9 bases of the junction left unmatched. The CDR3 DNA is TGTGCCAGCAGCCAAACTAGCGGGAGTTTGGGTGAGCAGTTCTTC. Protein sequence: CASSQTSGSLGEQFF.

The chain is built from TRBV18 and TRBJ2-7; maybe TRBD1 (6 bases). The CDR3 has 14 residues. Trimming shortened V by 3 bases and J by 1 base, and 10 bases separated the two germline ends. CDR1 KGHSH and CDR2 LQKENI come from the germline V gene. CDR3 residues: CASSPLGQSYEQYF. DNA for the CDR3: TGTGCCAGCTCACCCTTAGGACAGTCCTACGAGCAGTACTTC.

This clone has more than one count but fewer than ten. The rearrangement links TRBV7-3 to TRBJ1-1; D may be TRBD1 (6 bases). The germline V gene has CDR1 SGHTA and CDR2 FQGTGA. This CDR3 is built from 14 residues. V was trimmed by 5 bases and J by 5 bases, leaving 15 bases between them. The CDR3 coding sequence is TGTGCCAGCAGCCTACAGGGTTCGGGTACTGAAGCTTTCTTT. Translated, it gives CASSLQGSGTEAFF.

The chain combines TRBV9 with TRBJ2-2; D may be TRBD1 (5 bases). V was clipped by 3 bases and J by 0 bases, with 21 bases between them. Germline CDR1 is SGDLS and CDR2 is YYNGEE. This CDR3 contains 19 residues. In DNA, the CDR3 is TGTGCCAGCAGCGCTCAACTTACCGGTGAAGGGGCGAACACCGGGGAGCTGTTTTTT. This codes for CASSAQLTGEGANTGELFF.

CDR3 bases: TGTGCCAGCAGCCACGGGACTGCGAACACCGGGGAGCTGTTTTTT. As protein: CASSHGTANTGELFF. The chain combines TRBV11-3 with TRBJ2-2, with a weak D call TRBD2 (6 bases). The CDR3 is 15 residues long. CDR1 is SGHNT, CDR2 YENEEA, per germline. V lost 5 bases to trimming and J lost 0 bases, with 10 bases between them. The whole variable domain, filled in from reference TRBV11-3 and TRBJ2-2, reads EAGVVQSPRYKIIEKKQPVAFWCNPISGHNTLYWYLQNLGQGPELLIRYENEEAVDDSQLPKDRFSAERLKGVDSTLKIQPAELGDSAVYLCASSHGTANTGELFFGEGSRLTVL.

The chain carries TRBV3-1 (or the pseudogene TRBV3-2) and TRBJ2-7; D might be TRBD1 (6 bases). The germline gives CDR1 LGHDT, CDR2 YNNKEL (reference sequence). The CDR3 runs 15 residues. V lost 5 bases, J lost 1 base, and 15 bases lay in between. In nucleotides, the CDR3 is TGTGCCAGCAGCTTCGGAGGCAGGGGATCCTACGAGCAGTACTTC. Translated, it gives CASSFGGRGSYEQYF.

This chain links TRBV6-5 with TRBJ2-5; D is perhaps TRBD2 (5 bases). This CDR3 is built from 12 residues. Per germline, CDR1 MNHEY and CDR2 SVGAGI. The V gene lost 5 bases and the J gene lost 5 bases, with 9 bases spanning the gap. DNA for the CDR3: TGTGCCAGCAGTAGCGAGGGCGAGACCCAGTACTTC. Translating it yields CASSSEGETQYF.

V gene TRBV28 combines with J gene TRBJ1-3, with D possibly being TRBD1 (6 bases). This CDR3 comprises 13 residues. V lost 3 bases and J lost 5, with 8 bases in between. Germline CDR1 is MDHEN and CDR2 is SYDVKM. The CDR3: CASSFGQRNTIYF. The CDR3 DNA reads as TGTGCCAGCAGTTTTGGACAGCGAAACACCATATATTTT.

This CDR3 reads CASSPSTSPDTQYF. For the CDR3, the DNA is TGCGCCAGCAGCCCCTCGACTAGCCCAGATACGCAGTATTTT. The chain combines TRBV5-1 with TRBJ2-3; 7 bases match TRBD2. Trimming removed 4 bases from V and 4 bases from J; junction bases left unmatched: 6. The germline gives CDR1 SGHRS, CDR2 YFSETQ. This CDR3 is built from 14 residues.

The chain carries TRBV4-1 and TRBJ2-1; 11 nucleotides agree with TRBD2. This CDR3 comprises 20 residues. V lost 3 bases, J lost 0 bases, and 13 bases stayed unmatched. Germline V gene lookup returns CDR1 MGHRA and CDR2 YSYEKL. In DNA form, the CDR3 reads TGCGCCAGCAGCCAGCATACCGGGACTAGCGGTCGTCCCTCCTACAATGAGCAGTTCTTC. This translates into CASSQHTGTSGRPSYNEQFF.

The chain has TRBV7-2 and TRBJ1-5, with D hard to call. Germline V gene data show CDR1 as SGHTA and CDR2 as FQGNSA. The CDR3 contains 13 residues. Trimming shortened V by 5 bases and J by 3 bases, and 8 bases separated the two germline ends. Written as DNA, the CDR3 is TGTGCCAGCAGCGGGCAATTCAATCAGCCCCAGCATTTT. Protein sequence: CASSGQFNQPQHF.

V usage is TRBV30 and J usage is TRBJ1-1; 8 bases map to TRBD1. Germline CDR1 GTSNPN, CDR2 SVGIG (reference sequence). The V segment lost 2 bases and the J segment 5 bases; nucleotides outside the gene matches: 10. CDR3 length: 15 residues. CDR3 loop: CAWSSTRTGKTEAFF. Here the CDR3 DNA reads TGTGCCTGGAGTTCTACTCGGACAGGGAAAACTGAAGCTTTCTTT.

The rearrangement uses TRBV20-1 and TRBJ1-3, with D perhaps TRBD1 (5 bases). There are 17 residues in the CDR3. Germline CDR1 reads DFQATT; CDR2 reads SNEGSKA (reference sequence). Between the trimmed V and J ends, which lost 3 bases and 0 bases, there was a span of 18 bases. The CDR3 DNA sequence: TGCAGTGCTAGTAGAGGCACGGGACTGATCTCTGGAAACACCATATATTTT. Amino acid sequence: CSASRGTGLISGNTIYF.

The chain recombines TRBV6-6 with TRBJ2-7, with TRBD2 matching 10 bases. From germline, CDR1 is MNHNY and CDR2 SVGAGI (reference sequence). The CDR3 is made up of 12 amino acids. The J segment lost 3 bases and the V segment lost 8 bases, leaving 1 base of the junction unmatched. The CDR3 nucleotides are TGTGCCAGCCTAGCGGGGGACTACGAGCAGTACTTC. Translating it yields CASLAGDYEQYF.

The chain uses TRBV7-2 and TRBJ1-4; TRBD1 is a possible D gene (5 bases). Trimming took off 5 bases at V and 8 bases at J, with 21 bases between the two ends. Per the germline V gene, CDR1 is SGHTA and CDR2 is FQGNSA. The CDR3 extends over 16 amino acids. CDR3 in amino acids: CASSQAGSGTREKLFF. DNA for the CDR3: TGTGCCAGCAGCCAGGCAGGGTCCGGGACTAGGGAAAAACTGTTTTTT. The entire variable domain, with the rest obtained from reference TRBV7-2 and TRBJ1-4, is as follows: GAGVSQSPSNKVTEKGKDVELRCDPISGHTALYWYRQSLGQGLEFLIYFQGNSAPDKSGLPSDRFSAERTGGSVSTLTIQRTQQEDSAVYLCASSQAGSGTREKLFFGSGTQLSVL.

The chain recombines TRBV7-2 with TRBJ1-5, with D possibly matching TRBD1 (6 bases). The germline V and J ends were trimmed by 6 bases and 0 bases, with 9 bases remaining between them. Germline-derived CDR1 and CDR2 are SGHTA and FQGNSA. This CDR3 is built from 14 residues. DNA for the CDR3: TGTGCCAGCAGGCTGGGGGCTAGCAATCAGCCCCAGCATTTT. Protein: CASRLGASNQPQHF.

The sample holds a few counts of this clone. The J gene is TRBJ1-5, the V gene TRBV9, with unresolved D. Per germline, CDR1 SGDLS and CDR2 YYNGEE. The CDR3 loop spans 13 amino acids. V dropped 0 bases and J dropped 6 bases, with 7 bases sitting between them. CDR3 sequence (DNA): TGTGCCAGCAGCGTAGACTCCGGTCAGCCCCAGCATTTT. Translation: CASSVDSGQPQHF.

V and J are TRBV2 and TRBJ1-6, with TRBD1 matching 8 bases. V shed 6 bases and J 6 bases; nucleotides not matched to a gene: 4. From germline, CDR1 is SNHLY and CDR2 FYNNEI. CDR3 length: 14 amino acids. The CDR3 region is CASREQGGNSPLHF. CDR3 DNA sequence: TGTGCCAGCAGGGAACAGGGGGGTAATTCACCCCTCCACTTT.

CDR3 sequence: CASSYAGSETQYF. Written as DNA, the CDR3 is TGTGCCAGCAGTTACGCGGGTTCAGAGACCCAGTACTTC. The gene calls are TRBV6-5 and TRBJ2-5; tentatively, D is TRBD2 (5 bases). Germline V gene lookup returns CDR1 MNHEY and CDR2 SVGAGI. Trimming cost V 2 bases and J 4 bases, with 8 bases left between them. The CDR3 sequence is 13 residues long.

The chain combines TRBV27 with TRBJ1-2; TRBD1 agrees at 10 bases. Germline trimming cut 7 bases from V and 8 bases from J; bases unmatched to any gene: 10. Germline CDR1 is MNHEY and CDR2 is SMNVEV (reference sequence). The CDR3 has 14 residues. The CDR3 is CASKKGQGLRGYTF. CDR3 nucleotide sequence: TGTGCCAGCAAGAAGGGACAGGGGCTACGCGGCTACACCTTC.

The rearrangement links TRBV4-2 to TRBJ2-2, with TRBD2 matching 7 bases. The germline V gene has CDR1 LGHNA and CDR2 YNFKEQ. Trimming took 0 bases from V and 7 from J; bases not matched to a gene: 8. This CDR3 is built from 16 residues. The CDR3 coding sequence is TGTGCCAGCAGCCAAGAGGACGGACTAGGTAACGGGGAGCTGTTTTTT. Its protein is CASSQEDGLGNGELFF.

The CDR3 region is CASSRGLDAFF. The CDR3 DNA reads TGTGCCAGCAGCAGGGGGCTGGACGCTTTCTTT. V and J are TRBV3-1 (or the pseudogene TRBV3-2) and TRBJ1-1; 7 bases are a match to TRBD1. CDR1 and CDR2 from the germline V gene are LGHDT and YNNKEL (reference sequence). The length of the CDR3 is 11 residues. Trimming at V came to 5 bases and at J to 11 bases, leaving 5 bases not matched to a gene.

This clone has a single count. The chain has TRBV19 and TRBJ1-1; D remains ambiguous. The CDR3 has 14 amino acids. Trimming shortened V by 3 bases and J by 0 bases, and 8 bases separated the two germline ends. Germline V CDR1 and CDR2: LNHDA, SQIVND (reference sequence). The DNA of the CDR3 is TGTGCCAGTAGTATCGCAGAAATGAACACTGAAGCTTTCTTT. Its protein is CASSIAEMNTEAFF.

The chain combines TRBV7-9 with TRBJ2-5, with a possible D match to TRBD2 (6 bases). Germline values: CDR1 SEHNR, CDR2 FQNEAQ (reference sequence). V lost 1 base to trimming and J lost 5 bases, with 17 bases between them. The CDR3 runs to 16 residues. CDR3 residues: CASSLDGPTRKETQYF. CDR3 sequence (DNA): TGTGCCAGCAGCTTAGACGGGCCGACTAGGAAGGAGACCCAGTACTTC.

The count of this clone is one. The chain is built from TRBV2 and TRBJ1-1, with 8 bases that match TRBD1. Trimming cost V 6 bases and J 5 bases; bases outside gene matches: 11. This CDR3 has 15 residues. Germline V gene data show CDR1 as SNHLY and CDR2 as FYNNEI. In DNA form, the CDR3 reads TGTGCCAGCAGCTCCGACAGGGGCGGAGGGACTGAAGCTTTCTTT. Amino acid sequence: CASSSDRGGGTEAFF.

The J gene is TRBJ2-1, the V gene TRBV10-3, with 13 positions matching TRBD2. Germline loops: CDR1 ENHRY, CDR2 SYGVKD. Trimming removed 6 bases from V and 0 bases from J; junction bases left unmatched: 5. CDR3 length equals 17 residues. The DNA of the CDR3 is TGTGCCATCAGCGGACTAGCGGGGGACAGCTCCTACAATGAGCAGTTCTTC. Translated: CAISGLAGDSSYNEQFF.